This TCR beta chain was recorded in a study of blood T cell repertoires in COVID-19. About the study: The United States, Italy and Spain provided the acute and convalescent COVID-19 samples. T cells, B-cell-depleted T cells, or PBMCs provided the cDNA or gDNA that served as material.

Original processing notes: Reference gene primer amplification yielded estimated nucleated cell counts. TCRdb's copy holds only in-frame clones and misses some; the assay was immunoSEQ multiplex PCR. V and J calls and clone size are those listed in that table; D and trimming were worked out from the DNA. The sample holds roughly 120,000 clones, around 80% seen once. This CDR3 is 11 amino acids long. V lost 6 bases to trimming and J lost 4 bases, with 6 bases between them. CDR1 and CDR2 from the germline V gene are WSHSY and SAAADI. V gene TRBV10-2 combines with J gene TRBJ1-1; D remains ambiguous. This TCR was recovered from a man aged 45-60 years with acute or convalescent COVID-19. The sample taken for sequencing was peripheral blood. DNA of the CDR3: TGCGCCAGCAGCGATAGCACTGAAGCTTTCTTT. Translated, it gives CASSDSTEAFF.